These 11 T cell receptor beta chains were sequenced from one sample in a study of identical twins' blood T cells. MiXCR, run by TCRdb on the 5' RACE reads, gives a single entry per CDR3 protein. The sample holds 300,000 to 400,000 distinct CDR3 sequences, around 30% seen once. Specimen: PBMCs. The receptors were sampled from a woman aged 18 to 55 in good health.

CDR3: CASSPVGPGVRNTEAFF. The CDR3 DNA reads TGCGCCAGCAGCCCCGTGGGGCCGGGGGTGAGGAACACTGAAGCTTTCTTT. The chain carries TRBV5-1 and TRBJ1-1; TRBD1 is a possible D gene (5 bases). The CDR3 totals 17 residues. CDR1 SGHRS and CDR2 YFSETQ come from the germline V gene. The ends were cut back, 4 bases at V and 1 base at J, with 20 bases in the middle.

This clonotype was counted between two and nine times. The chain joins TRBV20-1 to TRBJ1-4; D not certain. Germline V gene lookup returns CDR1 DFQATT and CDR2 SNEGSKA (reference sequence). V was trimmed by 5 bases and J by 5 bases, leaving 12 bases between them. The CDR3 sequence is 13 residues long. CDR3 nucleotides: TGCAGTGCTCAGACGTTTGGGAATGAAAAACTGTTTTTT. It is translated as CSAQTFGNEKLFF.

This clonotype occurred a few times. A clone one base away is much larger, so this may be a read error. The chain is built from TRBV19 and TRBJ1-1; 9 bases line up with TRBD1. The V gene's germline CDR1 is LNHDA and CDR2 SQIVND (reference sequence). Trimming removed 11 bases from V and 0 bases from J; junction bases left unmatched: 10. The CDR3 contains 15 residues. CDR3 residues: CAGNTRDRVNTEAFF. In DNA, the CDR3 is TGTGCCGGTAACACTCGGGACAGGGTGAACACTGAAGCTTTCTTT.

This clonotype was picked up a small number of times. An end of the junction does not agree with germline; a read error may underlie this. The rearrangement links TRBV19 to TRBJ2-7; 7 bases match TRBD2. In germline, CDR1 is LNHDA, CDR2 SQIVND (reference sequence). The CDR3 loop spans 14 amino acids. The CDR3 bases are TGTGCCAGTAGTAGCGGGAGTGGCTACTACGAGCAGCACTTC. This gives the protein CASSSGSGYYEQHF. Supplemented by reference TRBV19 and TRBJ2-7, the full variable domain reads DGGITQSPKYLFRKEGQNVTLSCEQNLNHDAMYWYRQDPGQGLRLIYYSQIVNDFQKGDIAEGYSVSREKKESFPLTVTSAQKNPTAFYLCASSSGSGYYEQHFGPGTRLTVT.

The V call is TRBV2, the J call TRBJ2-3; perhaps TRBD1 as D (6 bases). Germline V CDR1 and CDR2: SNHLY, FYNNEI. The CDR3 loop spans 14 amino acids. V lost 8 bases and J 0 bases, leaving 12 bases between the germline ends. The CDR3 DNA is TGTGCCAGCCGGACAGTAACTAGCACAGATACGCAGTATTTT. This sequence encodes CASRTVTSTDTQYF.

This clonotype was recorded many times. The chain has TRBV29-1 and TRBJ1-1, with D maybe TRBD1 (5 bases). V lost 3 bases and J 10 bases, leaving 18 bases between the germline ends. Germline CDR1 is SQVTM and CDR2 is ANQGSEA. The CDR3 extends over 13 amino acids. CDR3: CSVDGLREGRAFF. The CDR3 coding sequence is TGCAGCGTTGATGGGCTAAGGGAGGGGAGAGCTTTCTTT.

This clonotype was observed at least ten times. The chain is built from TRBV7-2 and TRBJ2-7; 7 bases match TRBD2. The CDR3 spans 14 residues. Per germline, CDR1 SGHTA and CDR2 FQGNSA. Losses at the gene ends were 4 bases for V and 1 base for J; bases not matched to a gene: 4. Here the CDR3 reads CASSSPGLSYEQYF. CDR3 DNA: TGTGCCAGCAGCTCTCCGGGACTATCCTACGAGCAGTACTTC.

This clonotype was recorded many times. The chain combines TRBV11-2 with TRBJ1-3; D is uncertain. The CDR3 extends over 16 amino acids. V was cut by 5 bases and J by 0 bases, with 14 bases left in between. CDR1 and CDR2 from the germline V gene are SGHAT and FQNNGV. CDR3 amino acids: CASSQWRPVSGNTIYF. In DNA form, the CDR3 reads TGTGCCAGCAGCCAATGGAGACCGGTCTCTGGAAACACCATATATTTT.

The table lists this clonotype with a few counts. V usage is TRBV29-1 and J usage is TRBJ1-2; 7 nucleotides align to TRBD1. After removal of 0 bases from V and 5 bases from J, the junction contained 3 bases not matched to a gene. The CDR3 is 13 amino acids. Germline loops: CDR1 SQVTM, CDR2 ANQGSEA. The CDR3 here is CSVEEWDRYGYTF. CDR3 nucleotides: TGCAGCGTTGAAGAGTGGGACAGATATGGCTACACCTTC.

This clonotype came up many times. The chain links TRBV18 to TRBJ1-2; 7 bases agree with TRBD1. Germline lookup yields CDR1 KGHSH and CDR2 LQKENI. With 6 bases clipped from V and 5 bases from J, the junction kept 6 bases outside the gene matches. The CDR3 contains 13 residues. This chain's CDR3 is CASSGDRRYGYTF. The CDR3 DNA follows: TGTGCCAGCTCGGGGGACAGAAGGTATGGCTACACCTTC. The whole variable domain, remainder taken from reference TRBV18 and TRBJ1-2, is NAGVMQNPRHLVRRRGQEARLRCSPMKGHSHVYWYRQLPEEGLKFMVYLQKENIIDESGMPKERFSAEFPKEGPSILRIQQVVRGDSAAYFCASSGDRRYGYTFGSGTRLTVV.

V and J are TRBV13 and TRBJ1-3; perhaps TRBD1 as D (6 bases). Deletions cut 0 bases from V and 2 bases from J, with 8 bases between. The length of the CDR3 is 15 residues. Germline CDR1 reads PRHDT; CDR2 reads FYEKMQ (reference sequence). CDR3 residues: CASSLGRGAGNTIYF. The CDR3, as DNA: TGTGCCAGCAGCTTAGGCAGGGGCGCTGGAAACACCATATATTTT.